This is a list of T cell receptor beta chains from one sample in a study of blood T cell repertoires in COVID-19. Profiling relied on immunoSEQ multiplex PCR, and the TCRdb table lists in-frame clones only, not all of them. The sample carries 150,000 to 200,000 clones, around nine tenths recorded once. Sequenced sample: peripheral blood. The receptor source for this set is a human donor in a cohort sampled during active COVID-19. Each CDR3 is given without its conserved first and last residue. D genes are given only for firm matches. Only some rows state a clone size, as once, few, many or a class for expanded clones.

V gene: TRBV20-1
D gene: TRBD1
clone size: NA
J gene: TRBJ1-4
CDR3 protein: SASIPGQGREKLF

V gene: TRBV3-1/TRBV3-2
D gene: NA
clone size: few
J gene: TRBJ1-5
CDR3 protein: ASSQGVAAHEPQH

V gene: TRBV4-1
D gene: TRBD1
clone size: once
J gene: TRBJ1-5
CDR3 protein: ASSQETGGDQPQH

V gene: TRBV5-1
D gene: TRBD1
clone size: NA
J gene: TRBJ1-2
CDR3 protein: ASSPNPSPGQAYGYT

V gene: TRBV30
D gene: TRBD1
clone size: NA
J gene: TRBJ1-1
CDR3 protein: AWGDRANTEAF

V gene: TRBV13
D gene: TRBD1
clone size: few
J gene: TRBJ1-1
CDR3 protein: ASSPGTGDIF

V gene: TRBV18
D gene: TRBD1
clone size: NA
J gene: TRBJ2-6
CDR3 protein: ASSPMGQVRSGANVLT

V gene: TRBV2
D gene: NA
clone size: NA
J gene: TRBJ1-3
CDR3 protein: ASTVLSGNTIY

V gene: TRBV19
D gene: TRBD1
clone size: few
J gene: TRBJ1-1
CDR3 protein: ASSIKAVNRGLNTEAF

V gene: TRBV5-1
D gene: TRBD1
clone size: NA
J gene: TRBJ2-7
CDR3 protein: ASSRDPPTGQAYEQY

V gene: TRBV28
D gene: TRBD1
clone size: NA
J gene: TRBJ1-2
CDR3 protein: ASSLGTGGFTIIYGYT

V gene: TRBV6-5
D gene: TRBD1
clone size: NA
J gene: TRBJ1-2
CDR3 protein: ASSYLDRGKHHGYT

V gene: TRBV7-2
D gene: NA
clone size: NA
J gene: TRBJ1-5
CDR3 protein: ASSPRIAGGQPQH

V gene: TRBV6-2/TRBV6-3
D gene: NA
clone size: NA
J gene: TRBJ2-2
CDR3 protein: ASSYSISDYSNTGELF

V gene: TRBV19
D gene: NA
clone size: NA
J gene: TRBJ1-4
CDR3 protein: ASTDSWGEKLF

V gene: TRBV30
D gene: TRBD1
clone size: NA
J gene: TRBJ2-1
CDR3 protein: AWSVHRGLGNEQF

V gene: TRBV7-3
D gene: TRBD1
clone size: NA
J gene: TRBJ2-7
CDR3 protein: ASSPQGGRQY

V gene: TRBV28
D gene: TRBD1
clone size: NA
J gene: TRBJ2-7
CDR3 protein: ASTGQGSGEQY

V gene: TRBV28
D gene: NA
clone size: NA
J gene: TRBJ1-5
CDR3 protein: ASSPPGGSNQPQH

V gene: TRBV7-8
D gene: TRBD2
clone size: once
J gene: TRBJ2-7
CDR3 protein: ASSSQAGVAYEQY

V gene: TRBV6-2/TRBV6-3
D gene: NA
clone size: NA
J gene: TRBJ2-7
CDR3 protein: ASSYQGGPSYEQY

V gene: TRBV7-9
D gene: TRBD1
clone size: NA
J gene: TRBJ2-7
CDR3 protein: ASSGGQGAYEQY

V gene: TRBV18
D gene: NA
clone size: few
J gene: TRBJ2-5
CDR3 protein: ASSPYQETQY

V gene: TRBV20-1
D gene: NA
clone size: NA
J gene: TRBJ1-2
CDR3 protein: SHTIDRGYT

V gene: TRBV4-3
D gene: NA
clone size: NA
J gene: TRBJ1-4
CDR3 protein: ASSQGTGENEKLF

V gene: TRBV28
D gene: TRBD2
clone size: NA
J gene: TRBJ2-7
CDR3 protein: ASSLGAGGVDDEQY

V gene: TRBV9
D gene: TRBD1
clone size: once
J gene: TRBJ2-7
CDR3 protein: ASSVEGTGGGEQY

V gene: TRBV28
D gene: TRBD1
clone size: NA
J gene: TRBJ2-1
CDR3 protein: ASSHIFRWDRQGAGPHHNEQF

V gene: TRBV2
D gene: NA
clone size: once
J gene: TRBJ1-5
CDR3 protein: ASSDIGNQPQH

V gene: TRBV9
D gene: NA
clone size: NA
J gene: TRBJ2-6
CDR3 protein: ASSVLRSSGANVLT

V gene: TRBV28
D gene: TRBD2
clone size: NA
J gene: TRBJ2-7
CDR3 protein: ASSSPGLVIYEQY

V gene: TRBV5-4
D gene: NA
clone size: NA
J gene: TRBJ2-3
CDR3 protein: ASSLGPAEGTDTQY

V gene: TRBV7-9
D gene: TRBD1
clone size: NA
J gene: TRBJ1-4
CDR3 protein: ASSRTGVEEKLF

V gene: TRBV7-9
D gene: TRBD1
clone size: NA
J gene: TRBJ1-1
CDR3 protein: ASSRSGTGGAEAF

V gene: TRBV6-5
D gene: NA
clone size: NA
J gene: TRBJ1-1
CDR3 protein: ASSPDREGAF

V gene: TRBV1
D gene: NA
clone size: NA
J gene: TRBJ2-3
CDR3 protein: TSSQGLAGGPIPTDTQY

V gene: TRBV7-7
D gene: TRBD2
clone size: NA
J gene: TRBJ2-2
CDR3 protein: ASSPGSASGNTGELF

V gene: TRBV19
D gene: TRBD1
clone size: NA
J gene: TRBJ1-1
CDR3 protein: ASSIFGTGMIVGRQNTEAF

V gene: TRBV29-1
D gene: TRBD2
clone size: NA
J gene: TRBJ2-7
CDR3 protein: SVEAGGYEQY

V gene: TRBV6-5
D gene: NA
clone size: NA
J gene: TRBJ2-1
CDR3 protein: ASSPRLAGKNEQF

V gene: TRBV19
D gene: NA
clone size: NA
J gene: TRBJ1-5
CDR3 protein: ASSVTRQFYSNQPQH

V gene: TRBV6-6
D gene: NA
clone size: once
J gene: TRBJ1-3
CDR3 protein: ASRESGLGGNTIY

V gene: TRBV18
D gene: TRBD1
clone size: NA
J gene: TRBJ2-3
CDR3 protein: ASSPGQGTDTQY

V gene: TRBV12-3/TRBV12-4
D gene: TRBD2
clone size: NA
J gene: TRBJ2-4
CDR3 protein: ASSLGGGIQY

V gene: TRBV29-1
D gene: NA
clone size: NA
J gene: TRBJ1-3
CDR3 protein: SAHLGENTIY